The 13 T cell receptor beta chains below all came from one sample that was sequenced in a study of cytomegalovirus exposure and HLA in healthy donors. The PCR had 60 Vbeta and 13 Jbeta primers. Using immunoSEQ multiplex PCR, the repertoire was profiled, and TCRdb retains in-frame clones only, with some absent. The sample gives more than 100,000 clones, about 81% of which show up once; just over 8% is in the top ten. Sequences were obtained from PBMCs. These receptors all stem from a woman between 50 and 59 years old in good health and CMV-seropositive.

The chain employs TRBV10-3 and TRBJ2-2; a possible D gene is TRBD2 (6 bases). CDR3 size: 18 residues. The germline V gene encodes CDR1 ENHRY and CDR2 SYGVKD. The ends were cut back, 4 bases at V and 0 bases at J, with 18 bases in the middle. The CDR3 DNA is TGTGCCATCAGTGGGATCGGGACTCAAAGTTCGAACACCGGGGAGCTGTTTTTT. It translates to CAISGIGTQSSNTGELFF.

The chain carries TRBV6-6 and TRBJ2-2; D might be TRBD2 (5 bases). The CDR3 spans 14 residues. Trimming shortened V by 3 bases and J by 4 bases, and 9 bases separated the two germline ends. Germline V gene sequence: CDR1 MNHNY, CDR2 SVGAGI (reference sequence). CDR3 residues: CASSYLAPTGELFF. The CDR3, as DNA: TGTGCCAGCAGTTATCTAGCTCCCACCGGGGAGCTGTTTTTT.

The V gene is TRBV11-2, the J gene TRBJ1-2; D is ambiguous. Trimming removed 0 bases from V and 7 bases from J, with 18 bases in between. The CDR3 has 16 amino acids. The germline V gene has CDR1 SGHAT and CDR2 FQNNGV. This chain's CDR3 is CASSLDSRSFLGGYTF. As DNA, the CDR3 is TGTGCCAGCAGCTTAGATTCTCGGTCTTTTCTAGGTGGCTACACCTTC.

This clone was picked up a small number of times. Distinct nucleotide sequences in the sample also encode this CDR3. This chain uses TRBV23-1 with TRBJ1-3; tentative D call: TRBD1 (6 bases). TRBV23-1 counts as an open reading frame of uncertain function. V shed 3 bases and J shed 0 bases, with 15 bases lying between them. The CDR3 contains 17 residues. The CDR3 reads CASSHRQQGTSGNTIYF. DNA of the CDR3: TGCGCCAGCAGTCATCGACAACAGGGAACCTCTGGAAACACCATATATTTT.

The V gene is TRBV7-8, the J gene TRBJ2-7, with D tentatively TRBD1 (5 bases). The V gene lost 0 bases and the J gene lost 5 bases, with 11 bases spanning the gap. Germline CDR1 reads SGHVS; CDR2 reads FQNEAQ. CDR3 length: 14 residues. CDR3 DNA: TGTGCCAGCAGCTTAGCGCCTAGGGGCCACGAGCAGTACTTC. It codes for CASSLAPRGHEQYF.

This chain links TRBV7-9 with TRBJ2-1, with 8 bases aligning to TRBD2. This CDR3 has 17 residues. The germline CDR1 and CDR2 sequences are SEHNR and FQNEAQ (reference sequence). Trimming removed 5 bases from V and 0 bases from J; junction bases left unmatched: 9. The CDR3 region has the DNA TGTGCCAGCAGCCTCCCGGGGGGGGTCAGCTCCTACAATGAGCAGTTCTTC. Translating it yields CASSLPGGVSSYNEQFF.

The J gene is TRBJ2-4, the V gene TRBV27; D unclear. V was clipped by 1 base and J by 3 bases, with 7 bases between them. The CDR3 spans 14 residues. Germline CDR1 is MNHEY and CDR2 is SMNVEV (reference sequence). In DNA form, the CDR3 reads TGTGCCAGCAGTTTATTAACGAGCAAAAACATTCAGTACTTC. It is translated as CASSLLTSKNIQYF.

The rearrangement joins TRBV10-3 to TRBJ1-3, with 7 bases that match TRBD1. The V segment lost 8 bases and the J segment 2 bases; nucleotides outside the gene matches: 6. The germline V gene has CDR1 ENHRY and CDR2 SYGVKD. The CDR3 covers 14 residues. The CDR3 DNA sequence: TGTGCCATCGGTTATACAGGGGCTGGAAACACCATATATTTT. Its translation is CAIGYTGAGNTIYF.

The chain links TRBV4-2 to TRBJ2-3; no clear D gene. Germline V CDR1 and CDR2: LGHNA, YNFKEQ. Deletions cut 2 bases from V and 2 bases from J, with 8 bases between. CDR3 length equals 14 residues. CDR3 protein: CASSQLLSTDTQYF. DNA for the CDR3: TGTGCCAGCAGCCAACTTCTGTCCACAGATACGCAGTATTTT.

The gene calls are TRBV9 and TRBJ1-4; D is uncertain. Germline V CDR1 and CDR2: SGDLS, YYNGEE. The CDR3 length is 17 residues. The V and J ends lost 2 bases and 6 bases respectively, with 20 bases between them. CDR3 nucleotides: TGTGCCAGCAGCGTTGACCAGCCGACAAGCCGTTATGAAAAACTGTTTTTT. Translated, it gives CASSVDQPTSRYEKLFF.

As to this clone: Other DNA sequences in this specimen translate into the identical CDR3. This chain uses TRBV5-1 with TRBJ2-7; 11 nucleotides align to TRBD2. V gave up 0 bases and J gave up 1 base; unmatched junction bases: 0. CDR1 and CDR2 from the germline V gene are SGHRS and YFSETQ. CDR3 length: 15 amino acids. The CDR3: CASSLGTSGSYEQYF. The DNA of the CDR3 is TGCGCCAGCAGCTTGGGGACTAGCGGGTCCTACGAGCAGTACTTC.

The rearrangement joins TRBV9 to TRBJ2-2; D is possibly TRBD2 (6 bases). Germline-derived CDR1 and CDR2 are SGDLS and YYNGEE. The CDR3 covers 15 residues. Trimming removed 1 base at V and 5 bases at J, with 12 bases between. DNA of the CDR3: TGTGCCAGCAGCGTACGCGGGCGGGGTACCGGGGAGCTGTTTTTT. Protein: CASSVRGRGTGELFF.

The CDR3 sequence is CAWSVPGWGTEAFF. CDR3 bases: TGTGCCTGGAGTGTCCCAGGGTGGGGCACTGAAGCTTTCTTT. The rearrangement joins TRBV30 to TRBJ1-1; weak D call: TRBD1 (5 bases). The CDR3 runs to 14 residues. From germline, CDR1 is GTSNPN and CDR2 SVGIG (reference sequence). V was clipped by 0 bases and J by 4 bases, with 12 bases between them.